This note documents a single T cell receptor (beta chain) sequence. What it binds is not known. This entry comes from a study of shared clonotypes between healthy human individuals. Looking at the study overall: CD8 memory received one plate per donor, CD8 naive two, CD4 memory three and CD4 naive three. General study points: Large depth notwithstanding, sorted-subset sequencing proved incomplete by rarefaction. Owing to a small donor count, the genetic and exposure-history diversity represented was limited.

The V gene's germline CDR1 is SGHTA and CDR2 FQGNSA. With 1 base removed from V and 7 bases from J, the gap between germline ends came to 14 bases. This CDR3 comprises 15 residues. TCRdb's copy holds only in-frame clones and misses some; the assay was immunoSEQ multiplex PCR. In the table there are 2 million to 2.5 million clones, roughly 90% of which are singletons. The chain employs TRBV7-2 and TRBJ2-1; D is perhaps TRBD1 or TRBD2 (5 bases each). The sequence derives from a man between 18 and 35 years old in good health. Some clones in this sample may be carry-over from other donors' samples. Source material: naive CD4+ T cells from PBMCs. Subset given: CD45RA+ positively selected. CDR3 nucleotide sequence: TGTGCCAGCAGCTTAGTTCGGGGCGAACCGAATGAGCAGTTCTTC. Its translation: CASSLVRGEPNEQFF.